The 29 T cell receptor beta chains given below trace back to one sample, sequenced in a study of identifying expanded T cells in peripheral blood (dated by TCRdb to between 2018 and 2021). The library was made by the immunoSEQ multiplex PCR assay. Held by TCRdb, this immuneACCESS table contains in-frame sequences only and omits some clones. Under half of the omission traces to an unresolved V gene where checked; the cause of the rest is unknown. Within this sample are about 94,000 clones, with roughly 87% of them counted one time only. 4.5% to 7% of the sample belongs to the ten largest clones. Sequences were obtained from blood. The receptors were sampled from a person aged 18 to 70 in good health.

The gene calls are TRBV19 and TRBJ2-1, with no clear D. The CDR3 covers 14 residues. Germline CDR1 reads LNHDA; CDR2 reads SQIVND (reference sequence). Trimming removed 2 bases from V and 5 bases from J, with 10 bases in between. Here the CDR3 reads CASSISPENNEQFF. As DNA, the CDR3 is TGTGCCAGTAGTATATCCCCGGAGAACAATGAGCAGTTCTTC.

The chain uses TRBV7-3 and TRBJ2-5, with a weak D call TRBD1 (6 bases). The closer fit of TRBJ2-7 to the DNA end suggests the J call may be wrong. The CDR3 runs 14 residues. From germline, CDR1 is SGHTA and CDR2 FQGTGA. For the CDR3, the DNA is TGTGCCAGCAGCTTAACAACAGGGAACGACGAGCAGTACTTC. This encodes CASSLTTGNDEQYF.

The J gene is TRBJ1-6, the V gene TRBV30; 7 positions match TRBD1. Germline V lookup: CDR1 GTSNPN, CDR2 SVGIG (reference sequence). This CDR3 is 15 amino acids long. V trimming: 1 base; J trimming: 9 bases; junction bases outside the gene matches: 9. In DNA, the CDR3 is TGTGCCTGGAGTGCAAGACAGGGAAACACTTCACCCCTCCACTTT. This translates into CAWSARQGNTSPLHF.

The chain links TRBV9 to TRBJ2-5; 9 bases fit TRBD1. Germline V CDR1 and CDR2: SGDLS, YYNGEE. Trimming took 3 bases from V and 2 from J; bases not matched to a gene: 5. There are 15 residues in the CDR3. CDR3 loop: CASSATGTGQETQYF. CDR3 sequence (DNA): TGTGCCAGCAGCGCTACCGGGACAGGGCAAGAGACCCAGTACTTC.

The V call is TRBV30, the J call TRBJ1-2; 9 bases agree with TRBD1. With 3 bases clipped from V and 3 bases from J, the junction kept 5 bases outside the gene matches. This CDR3 is 14 amino acids long. The V gene's germline CDR1 is GTSNPN and CDR2 SVGIG (reference sequence). The CDR3 sequence: CAWRATGGDYGYTF. CDR3 nucleotide sequence: TGTGCCTGGAGAGCGACAGGGGGAGACTATGGCTACACCTTC.

This sequence joins TRBV18 and TRBJ1-1; maybe TRBD1 (5 bases). V was trimmed by 6 bases and J by 3 bases, leaving 11 bases between them. The germline gives CDR1 KGHSH, CDR2 LQKENI. This CDR3 has 13 amino acids. The DNA for the CDR3 is TGTGCCAGCTCCCCTAAAGGGGACACTGAAGCTTTCTTT. Its translation is CASSPKGDTEAFF.

The CDR3 DNA reads TGTGCCAGCAGTTCCACTATGACAGGGTACGGGGCTTTCTTT. It yields the protein CASSSTMTGYGAFF. This chain connects TRBV6-5 to TRBJ1-1; 7 bases are shared with TRBD1. The CDR3 runs 14 residues. The V gene's germline CDR1 is MNHEY and CDR2 SVGAGI. Unmatched junction bases numbered 13, after V lost 4 bases and J lost 11 bases.

This clone was seen once. The chain has TRBV9 and TRBJ2-3; TRBD2 might be the D (5 bases). The V and J ends lost 4 bases and 0 bases respectively, with 12 bases between them. The germline gives CDR1 SGDLS, CDR2 YYNGEE. The CDR3 covers 15 residues. The DNA for the CDR3 is TGTGCCAGCAGCCCGCAGCGGCCTAGCACAGATACGCAGTATTTT. Amino acids: CASSPQRPSTDTQYF.

The chain joins TRBV19 to TRBJ1-2; possibly TRBD1 for D (5 bases). Germline loops: CDR1 LNHDA, CDR2 SQIVND (reference sequence). There are 15 residues in the CDR3. Trimming cost V 3 bases and J 1 base, with 12 bases left between them. The CDR3 is CASSISPTVNYGYTF. In DNA, the CDR3 is TGTGCCAGTAGTATTTCCCCGACAGTTAACTATGGCTACACCTTC.

The chain carries TRBV11-2 and TRBJ1-2, with D possibly TRBD1 on 5 matching bases. The germline CDR1 and CDR2 sequences are SGHAT and FQNNGV. The V and J ends lost 7 bases and 0 bases respectively, with 15 bases between them. This CDR3 spans 15 amino acids. The chain's CDR3 is CASTRGTEPNYGYTF. The DNA of the CDR3 is TGTGCCAGCACCAGAGGGACGGAACCTAACTATGGCTACACCTTC.

This chain connects TRBV13 to TRBJ1-2, with TRBD1 matching 9 bases. Trimming took 5 bases from V and 6 from J; bases not matched to a gene: 10. The CDR3 is 15 residues long. The V gene's germline CDR1 is PRHDT and CDR2 FYEKMQ (reference sequence). CDR3: CASSPNPGQGDGYTF. As DNA, the CDR3 is TGTGCCAGCAGCCCTAATCCGGGACAGGGTGATGGCTACACCTTC.

The chain links TRBV27 to TRBJ1-4; D gene uncertain. Trimming shortened V by 6 bases and J by 0 bases, and 14 bases separated the two germline ends. Per germline, CDR1 MNHEY and CDR2 SMNVEV (reference sequence). This CDR3 region has 16 residues. CDR3 in amino acids: CASSDAPIATNEKLFF. The DNA of the CDR3 is TGTGCCAGCAGCGACGCCCCGATTGCAACTAATGAAAAACTGTTTTTT.

The chain carries TRBV6-5 and TRBJ2-5, with 7 bases matching TRBD1. Germline V gene data show CDR1 as MNHEY and CDR2 as SVGAGI. Trimming cost V 5 bases and J 5 bases; bases outside gene matches: 8. This CDR3 is 14 amino acids long. The CDR3 DNA follows: TGTGCCAGCAGTAACAGACAGGGCTGGGAGACCCAGTACTTC. It encodes CASSNRQGWETQYF.

The chain is built from TRBV30 and TRBJ1-1; 9 nucleotides align to TRBD1. CDR1 GTSNPN and CDR2 SVGIG come from the germline V gene (reference sequence). The CDR3 covers 13 residues. J was trimmed by 5 bases and V by 3 bases; bases with no gene match: 4. The CDR3 here is CAWRPGQGTEAFF. Written as DNA, the CDR3 is TGTGCCTGGAGACCGGGACAGGGTACTGAAGCTTTCTTT.

The gene calls are TRBV7-2 and TRBJ1-1; TRBD1 agrees at 9 bases. The CDR3 spans 14 residues. CDR1 is SGHTA, CDR2 FQGNSA, per germline. Unmatched junction bases numbered 6, after V lost 5 bases and J lost 5 bases. The CDR3 nucleotides are TGTGCCAGCAGCATCACGGACAGGGGAACTGAAGCTTTCTTT. This codes for CASSITDRGTEAFF.

J is TRBJ2-3 and V is TRBV4-1, with TRBD2 matching over 15 bases. Germline assignment: CDR1 MGHRA and CDR2 YSYEKL. Trimming at V came to 4 bases and at J to 5 bases, leaving 4 bases not matched to a gene. The CDR3 covers 16 residues. CDR3 nucleotides: TGCGCCAGCAGCCGGACTAGCGGGGGGGCCGAAGATACGCAGTATTTT. Residues: CASSRTSGGAEDTQYF.

The chain links TRBV21-1 to TRBJ1-5; the D call in the table, TRBD1, was not verified against the DNA. TRBV21-1 is a pseudogene segment. The CDR3 loop spans 18 amino acids. CDR3 residues: CASSKISLAGAPIWPQHF. Written as DNA, the CDR3 is TGTGCCAGCAGCAAAATTAGCTTGGCAGGGGCCCCTATTTGGCCCCAGCATTTT.

J is TRBJ1-2 and V is TRBV10-2; D gene ambiguous. Looked up from germline, CDR1 is WSHSY and CDR2 is SAAADI. CDR3 size: 13 residues. V was shortened by 7 bases and J by 8 bases, with 17 bases between the two germline ends. CDR3 in amino acids: CASKVGRLGGYTF. The CDR3 region has the DNA TGCGCCAGCAAGGTAGGGCGGCTTGGAGGCTACACCTTC.

This chain joins TRBV30 and TRBJ1-3; possible D gene TRBD1, 6 bases. The germline V gene encodes CDR1 GTSNPN and CDR2 SVGIG (reference sequence). Trimming removed 2 bases at V and 2 bases at J, with 10 bases between. The CDR3 loop spans 14 amino acids. The CDR3 DNA sequence: TGTGCCTGGAGTTCGCAGGGGACTGGAAACACCATATATTTT. Its translation: CAWSSQGTGNTIYF.

The CDR3 here is CASSIDSGFYGYTF. As DNA, the CDR3 is TGTGCCAGTAGTATAGATTCGGGCTTCTATGGCTACACCTTC. The V gene is TRBV19, the J gene TRBJ1-2; no definite D call. CDR3 length: 14 amino acids. V lost 0 bases and J 4 bases, leaving 9 bases between the germline ends. Germline-derived CDR1 and CDR2 are LNHDA and SQIVND (reference sequence).

This clone occurred a few times. V is TRBV2 and J is TRBJ1-6; D ambiguous. With 4 bases removed from V and 3 bases from J, the gap between germline ends came to 7 bases. The CDR3 spans 14 residues. The germline CDR1 and CDR2 sequences are SNHLY and FYNNEI. CDR3 sequence reads: CASSAGIYNSPLHF. CDR3 in DNA: TGTGCCAGCAGTGCCGGGATCTATAATTCACCCCTCCACTTT.

This clone has a single count. The chain employs TRBV29-1 and TRBJ2-7, with D perhaps assigned TRBD1 or TRBD2 (5 bases each). The germline V gene has CDR1 SQVTM and CDR2 ANQGSEA. This CDR3 comprises 14 residues. Trimming removed 6 bases at V and 0 bases at J, with 15 bases between. CDR3 loop: CSVGTYQSSYEQYF. CDR3 nucleotides: TGCAGCGTCGGGACCTACCAGAGCTCCTACGAGCAGTACTTC.

The chain combines TRBV5-1 with TRBJ2-1, with 10 bases fitting TRBD2. V trimming: 0 bases; J trimming: 3 bases; junction bases outside the gene matches: 6. Germline V gene lookup returns CDR1 SGHRS and CDR2 YFSETQ. CDR3 length: 17 amino acids. The CDR3 spells CASSLASGRVNYNEQFF. In DNA form, the CDR3 reads TGCGCCAGCAGCTTGGCCAGCGGGAGGGTGAACTACAATGAGCAGTTCTTC.

The chain joins TRBV9 to TRBJ2-3; D gene uncertain. Trimming cost V 0 bases and J 10 bases, with 9 bases left between them. CDR1 and CDR2 from the germline V gene are SGDLS and YYNGEE. This CDR3 contains 12 residues. CDR3 sequence (DNA): TGTGCCAGCAGCGTAGAGGAACGGGCGCAGTATTTT. Residues: CASSVEERAQYF.

The sample holds one count of this clone. The rearrangement joins TRBV5-6 to TRBJ2-7; the match to TRBD1 covers 7 bases. The CDR3 totals 14 residues. Germline V gene data show CDR1 as SGHDT and CDR2 as YYEEEE. J gave up 5 bases and V 0 bases, and 5 bases lay outside the gene matches. The CDR3: CASSLVTGLDEQYF. DNA for the CDR3: TGTGCCAGCAGCTTGGTGACAGGGCTCGACGAGCAGTACTTC.

The chain is built from TRBV4-3 and TRBJ1-2; possible D gene TRBD1, 5 bases. Trimming left V 0 bases short and J 7 bases short, with 12 bases between. The CDR3 loop spans 14 amino acids. Germline values: CDR1 LGHNA, CDR2 YSLEER. This CDR3 reads CASSQDGGDGGYTF. The CDR3 DNA reads TGCGCCAGCAGCCAAGATGGTGGGGACGGTGGCTACACCTTC.

The CDR3 bases are TGCGCCAGCAGCCTGGACGGACATCCTAACTATGGCTACACCTTC. Residues: CASSLDGHPNYGYTF. The V call is TRBV4-1, the J call TRBJ1-2; the D gene is possibly TRBD1 (5 bases). Germline V lookup: CDR1 MGHRA, CDR2 YSYEKL. V was clipped by 4 bases and J by 0 bases, with 12 bases between them. The length of the CDR3 is 15 residues.

This chain links TRBV7-9 with TRBJ1-3; D remains ambiguous. Trimming shortened V by 4 bases and J by 0 bases, and 16 bases separated the two germline ends. Per germline, CDR1 SEHNR and CDR2 FQNEAQ (reference sequence). The CDR3 is 17 amino acids. CDR3: CASSSSRAAFSGNTIYF. Here the CDR3 DNA reads TGTGCCAGCAGCTCCTCGAGGGCAGCCTTCTCTGGAAACACCATATATTTT.

This clone was counted a few times. The genes are TRBV10-3 and TRBJ1-2; maybe TRBD1 (6 bases). CDR3 length: 13 amino acids. The V gene's germline CDR1 is ENHRY and CDR2 SYGVKD. Trimming pared 3 bases from V and 5 bases from J, leaving 10 bases between. In nucleotides, the CDR3 is TGTGCCATCAGTGACGAAGGGGGGTATGGCTACACCTTC. Amino acid sequence: CAISDEGGYGYTF.